This is a list of T cell receptor beta chains from one sample in a study of T cell changes during pregnancy in multiple sclerosis. The protocol was immunoSEQ multiplex PCR, while the TCRdb copy is restricted to in-frame clones and leaves out a portion. The sample has about 69,000 clones, around 90% seen once. This sample comprised peripheral blood, obtained in the third trimester of pregnancy. The receptors derive from a female donor with multiple sclerosis, enrolled in a pregnancy study. Both conserved end residues are part of each CDR3. D genes are given only for firm matches. Some rows mark clone size as missing; the rest say once, few, many or name a class of expanded clone.

v_gene	j_gene	abundance	d_gene	CDR3aa	CDR3nt
TRBV27	TRBJ2-3	.	.	CASSSHTDTQYF	TGTGCCAGCAGTTCCCACACAGATACGCAGTATTTT
TRBV6-1	TRBJ1-6	.	TRBD1	CASSTGYNSPLHF	TGTGCCAGCTCGACAGGGTATAATTCACCCCTCCACTTT
TRBV5-1	TRBJ2-3	few	.	CASSLYTGGGTDTQYF	TGCGCCAGCAGCTTGTACACAGGGGGGGGCACAGATACGCAGTATTTT
TRBV5-6	TRBJ1-2	.	TRBD1	CASSLIETGGGYGYTF	TGTGCCAGCAGCTTGATCGAGACAGGGGGTGGCTATGGCTACACCTTC
TRBV2	TRBJ1-2	.	.	CASRRTASNYGYTF	TGTGCCAGCAGGAGGACAGCCTCTAACTATGGCTACACCTTC
TRBV7-2	TRBJ1-6	.	TRBD1	CASSIRQGSPLHF	TGTGCCAGCAGCATACGACAGGGGTCACCCCTCCACTTT
TRBV5-1	TRBJ2-3	.	TRBD2	CASSWRGLAGGNTDTQYF	TGCGCCAGCAGCTGGAGGGGACTAGCGGGGGGGAACACAGATACGCAGTATTTT
TRBV11-1	TRBJ1-2	.	.	CASSFGRPYGYTF	TGTGCCAGCAGCTTCGGCAGGCCCTATGGCTACACCTTC
TRBV6-5	TRBJ2-2	.	TRBD2	CAAMAGEAGELFF	TGTGCCGCAATGGCGGGGGAGGCCGGGGAGCTGTTTTTT
TRBV30	TRBJ1-1	.	.	CAWTGGMRTEAFF	TGTGCCTGGACCGGGGGAATGAGGACTGAAGCTTTCTTT
TRBV18	TRBJ1-2	.	.	CASSPRVRGNYGYTF	TGTGCCAGCTCACCACGGGTTCGGGGTAACTATGGCTACACCTTC
TRBV2	TRBJ1-1	many	.	CASKLDSNTEAFF	TGTGCCAGCAAATTAGACAGCAACACTGAAGCTTTCTTT
TRBV7-7	TRBJ2-1	.	TRBD2	CASSPGLAGGHEQFF	TGTGCTAGCAGCCCAGGACTAGCTGGGGGCCATGAGCAGTTCTTC
TRBV2	TRBJ2-7	.	.	CASKGGRAYEQYF	TGTGCCTCCAAAGGGGGGAGGGCCTACGAGCAGTACTTC
TRBV28	TRBJ1-6	.	.	CASSHREPLETPLHF	TGTGCCAGCAGTCACCGGGAACCCTTGGAGACACCCCTCCACTTT
TRBV5-4	TRBJ1-2	once	TRBD1	CASSTPGGDDGYTF	TGTGCCAGCAGCACCCCAGGGGGCGACGATGGCTACACCTTC
TRBV18	TRBJ1-2	.	.	CASSPLPIGGVSYGYTF	TGTGCCAGCTCCCCCCTCCCCATTGGGGGCGTTAGCTATGGCTACACCTTC
TRBV28	TRBJ1-1	.	.	CASSLWGQALRNEAFF	TGTGCCAGCAGTTTATGGGGACAAGCCCTTCGTAATGAAGCTTTCTTT
TRBV7-2	TRBJ2-3	.	TRBD1	CASTRIRGLGTDTQYF	TGTGCCTCAACCCGCATCAGGGGGCTTGGCACAGATACGCAGTATTTT
TRBV6-6	TRBJ1-1	.	.	CASSYDSVNTEAFF	TGTGCCAGCAGTTACGATTCAGTAAACACTGAAGCTTTCTTT
TRBV11-2	TRBJ1-6	.	.	CASSYRDSSYNSPLHF	TGTGCCAGCAGCTATCGGGACTCCTCTTATAATTCACCCCTCCACTTT
TRBV11-2	TRBJ2-5	.	.	CASSLAPSVRETQYF	TGTGCCAGCAGCTTAGCCCCCAGCGTCCGGGAGACCCAGTACTTC
TRBV15	TRBJ2-3	.	.	CATSSGGSLTQYF	TGTGCCACCAGCAGTGGCGGATCGTTGACGCAGTATTTT
TRBV20-1	TRBJ1-2	.	.	CSASFGYTF	TGCAGTGCTTCGTTCGGCTACACCTTC
TRBV7-2	TRBJ1-1	.	.	CASSLAAGMFAEAFF	TGTGCCAGCAGCTTAGCGGCAGGGATGTTCGCTGAAGCTTTCTTT
TRBV10-3	TRBJ2-5	.	TRBD2	CAIRGRRAGGQETQYF	TGTGCCATCAGGGGAAGGAGAGCGGGGGGGCAGGAGACCCAGTACTTC
TRBV5-1	TRBJ1-4	.	TRBD1	CASSWRGQDEKLFF	TGCGCCAGCAGCTGGAGGGGACAGGATGAAAAACTGTTTTTT
TRBV7-3	TRBJ2-7	.	TRBD2	CASSLGRGAAYEQYF	TGTGCCAGCAGCTTAGGGCGGGGGGCTGCCTACGAGCAGTACTTC
TRBV19	TRBJ1-5	.	.	CASSIAPYSNQPQHF	TGTGCCAGTAGTATAGCCCCCTATAGCAATCAGCCCCAGCATTTT
TRBV5-4	TRBJ2-5	.	TRBD2	CASSPGLAGGRPETQYF	TGTGCCAGCAGCCCGGGACTAGCGGGGGGCCGCCCTGAGACCCAGTACTTC
TRBV9	TRBJ1-6	.	.	CASSVAPSDRGSPLHF	TGTGCCAGCAGCGTAGCCCCGTCCGACCGAGGTTCACCCCTCCACTTT
TRBV19	TRBJ1-3	.	.	CATRVGISGNTIYF	TGTGCCACGCGGGTAGGGATCTCTGGAAACACCATATATTTT
TRBV30	TRBJ1-1	few	.	CAWYRRVSAFF	TGTGCCTGGTACCGCAGGGTGTCGGCTTTCTTT
TRBV2	TRBJ1-4	.	.	CASREGVPELFF	TGTGCCAGCAGGGAAGGTGTCCCGGAACTGTTTTTT
TRBV15	TRBJ1-1	.	.	CATSRLNTGLGDTEAFF	TGTGCCACCAGCAGATTAAACACAGGGCTGGGGGACACTGAAGCTTTCTTT
TRBV4-2	TRBJ2-7	.	.	CASSQAYEQYF	TGTGCCAGCAGCCAAGCTTACGAGCAGTACTTC
TRBV7-3	TRBJ2-3	.	.	CASSTTTTDTQYF	TGTGCCAGCAGCACGACTACCACAGATACGCAGTATTTT
TRBV4-2	TRBJ2-3	.	TRBD2	CASSQDDPAGDTQYF	TGTGCCAGCAGCCAAGATGATCCAGCGGGGGATACGCAGTATTTT